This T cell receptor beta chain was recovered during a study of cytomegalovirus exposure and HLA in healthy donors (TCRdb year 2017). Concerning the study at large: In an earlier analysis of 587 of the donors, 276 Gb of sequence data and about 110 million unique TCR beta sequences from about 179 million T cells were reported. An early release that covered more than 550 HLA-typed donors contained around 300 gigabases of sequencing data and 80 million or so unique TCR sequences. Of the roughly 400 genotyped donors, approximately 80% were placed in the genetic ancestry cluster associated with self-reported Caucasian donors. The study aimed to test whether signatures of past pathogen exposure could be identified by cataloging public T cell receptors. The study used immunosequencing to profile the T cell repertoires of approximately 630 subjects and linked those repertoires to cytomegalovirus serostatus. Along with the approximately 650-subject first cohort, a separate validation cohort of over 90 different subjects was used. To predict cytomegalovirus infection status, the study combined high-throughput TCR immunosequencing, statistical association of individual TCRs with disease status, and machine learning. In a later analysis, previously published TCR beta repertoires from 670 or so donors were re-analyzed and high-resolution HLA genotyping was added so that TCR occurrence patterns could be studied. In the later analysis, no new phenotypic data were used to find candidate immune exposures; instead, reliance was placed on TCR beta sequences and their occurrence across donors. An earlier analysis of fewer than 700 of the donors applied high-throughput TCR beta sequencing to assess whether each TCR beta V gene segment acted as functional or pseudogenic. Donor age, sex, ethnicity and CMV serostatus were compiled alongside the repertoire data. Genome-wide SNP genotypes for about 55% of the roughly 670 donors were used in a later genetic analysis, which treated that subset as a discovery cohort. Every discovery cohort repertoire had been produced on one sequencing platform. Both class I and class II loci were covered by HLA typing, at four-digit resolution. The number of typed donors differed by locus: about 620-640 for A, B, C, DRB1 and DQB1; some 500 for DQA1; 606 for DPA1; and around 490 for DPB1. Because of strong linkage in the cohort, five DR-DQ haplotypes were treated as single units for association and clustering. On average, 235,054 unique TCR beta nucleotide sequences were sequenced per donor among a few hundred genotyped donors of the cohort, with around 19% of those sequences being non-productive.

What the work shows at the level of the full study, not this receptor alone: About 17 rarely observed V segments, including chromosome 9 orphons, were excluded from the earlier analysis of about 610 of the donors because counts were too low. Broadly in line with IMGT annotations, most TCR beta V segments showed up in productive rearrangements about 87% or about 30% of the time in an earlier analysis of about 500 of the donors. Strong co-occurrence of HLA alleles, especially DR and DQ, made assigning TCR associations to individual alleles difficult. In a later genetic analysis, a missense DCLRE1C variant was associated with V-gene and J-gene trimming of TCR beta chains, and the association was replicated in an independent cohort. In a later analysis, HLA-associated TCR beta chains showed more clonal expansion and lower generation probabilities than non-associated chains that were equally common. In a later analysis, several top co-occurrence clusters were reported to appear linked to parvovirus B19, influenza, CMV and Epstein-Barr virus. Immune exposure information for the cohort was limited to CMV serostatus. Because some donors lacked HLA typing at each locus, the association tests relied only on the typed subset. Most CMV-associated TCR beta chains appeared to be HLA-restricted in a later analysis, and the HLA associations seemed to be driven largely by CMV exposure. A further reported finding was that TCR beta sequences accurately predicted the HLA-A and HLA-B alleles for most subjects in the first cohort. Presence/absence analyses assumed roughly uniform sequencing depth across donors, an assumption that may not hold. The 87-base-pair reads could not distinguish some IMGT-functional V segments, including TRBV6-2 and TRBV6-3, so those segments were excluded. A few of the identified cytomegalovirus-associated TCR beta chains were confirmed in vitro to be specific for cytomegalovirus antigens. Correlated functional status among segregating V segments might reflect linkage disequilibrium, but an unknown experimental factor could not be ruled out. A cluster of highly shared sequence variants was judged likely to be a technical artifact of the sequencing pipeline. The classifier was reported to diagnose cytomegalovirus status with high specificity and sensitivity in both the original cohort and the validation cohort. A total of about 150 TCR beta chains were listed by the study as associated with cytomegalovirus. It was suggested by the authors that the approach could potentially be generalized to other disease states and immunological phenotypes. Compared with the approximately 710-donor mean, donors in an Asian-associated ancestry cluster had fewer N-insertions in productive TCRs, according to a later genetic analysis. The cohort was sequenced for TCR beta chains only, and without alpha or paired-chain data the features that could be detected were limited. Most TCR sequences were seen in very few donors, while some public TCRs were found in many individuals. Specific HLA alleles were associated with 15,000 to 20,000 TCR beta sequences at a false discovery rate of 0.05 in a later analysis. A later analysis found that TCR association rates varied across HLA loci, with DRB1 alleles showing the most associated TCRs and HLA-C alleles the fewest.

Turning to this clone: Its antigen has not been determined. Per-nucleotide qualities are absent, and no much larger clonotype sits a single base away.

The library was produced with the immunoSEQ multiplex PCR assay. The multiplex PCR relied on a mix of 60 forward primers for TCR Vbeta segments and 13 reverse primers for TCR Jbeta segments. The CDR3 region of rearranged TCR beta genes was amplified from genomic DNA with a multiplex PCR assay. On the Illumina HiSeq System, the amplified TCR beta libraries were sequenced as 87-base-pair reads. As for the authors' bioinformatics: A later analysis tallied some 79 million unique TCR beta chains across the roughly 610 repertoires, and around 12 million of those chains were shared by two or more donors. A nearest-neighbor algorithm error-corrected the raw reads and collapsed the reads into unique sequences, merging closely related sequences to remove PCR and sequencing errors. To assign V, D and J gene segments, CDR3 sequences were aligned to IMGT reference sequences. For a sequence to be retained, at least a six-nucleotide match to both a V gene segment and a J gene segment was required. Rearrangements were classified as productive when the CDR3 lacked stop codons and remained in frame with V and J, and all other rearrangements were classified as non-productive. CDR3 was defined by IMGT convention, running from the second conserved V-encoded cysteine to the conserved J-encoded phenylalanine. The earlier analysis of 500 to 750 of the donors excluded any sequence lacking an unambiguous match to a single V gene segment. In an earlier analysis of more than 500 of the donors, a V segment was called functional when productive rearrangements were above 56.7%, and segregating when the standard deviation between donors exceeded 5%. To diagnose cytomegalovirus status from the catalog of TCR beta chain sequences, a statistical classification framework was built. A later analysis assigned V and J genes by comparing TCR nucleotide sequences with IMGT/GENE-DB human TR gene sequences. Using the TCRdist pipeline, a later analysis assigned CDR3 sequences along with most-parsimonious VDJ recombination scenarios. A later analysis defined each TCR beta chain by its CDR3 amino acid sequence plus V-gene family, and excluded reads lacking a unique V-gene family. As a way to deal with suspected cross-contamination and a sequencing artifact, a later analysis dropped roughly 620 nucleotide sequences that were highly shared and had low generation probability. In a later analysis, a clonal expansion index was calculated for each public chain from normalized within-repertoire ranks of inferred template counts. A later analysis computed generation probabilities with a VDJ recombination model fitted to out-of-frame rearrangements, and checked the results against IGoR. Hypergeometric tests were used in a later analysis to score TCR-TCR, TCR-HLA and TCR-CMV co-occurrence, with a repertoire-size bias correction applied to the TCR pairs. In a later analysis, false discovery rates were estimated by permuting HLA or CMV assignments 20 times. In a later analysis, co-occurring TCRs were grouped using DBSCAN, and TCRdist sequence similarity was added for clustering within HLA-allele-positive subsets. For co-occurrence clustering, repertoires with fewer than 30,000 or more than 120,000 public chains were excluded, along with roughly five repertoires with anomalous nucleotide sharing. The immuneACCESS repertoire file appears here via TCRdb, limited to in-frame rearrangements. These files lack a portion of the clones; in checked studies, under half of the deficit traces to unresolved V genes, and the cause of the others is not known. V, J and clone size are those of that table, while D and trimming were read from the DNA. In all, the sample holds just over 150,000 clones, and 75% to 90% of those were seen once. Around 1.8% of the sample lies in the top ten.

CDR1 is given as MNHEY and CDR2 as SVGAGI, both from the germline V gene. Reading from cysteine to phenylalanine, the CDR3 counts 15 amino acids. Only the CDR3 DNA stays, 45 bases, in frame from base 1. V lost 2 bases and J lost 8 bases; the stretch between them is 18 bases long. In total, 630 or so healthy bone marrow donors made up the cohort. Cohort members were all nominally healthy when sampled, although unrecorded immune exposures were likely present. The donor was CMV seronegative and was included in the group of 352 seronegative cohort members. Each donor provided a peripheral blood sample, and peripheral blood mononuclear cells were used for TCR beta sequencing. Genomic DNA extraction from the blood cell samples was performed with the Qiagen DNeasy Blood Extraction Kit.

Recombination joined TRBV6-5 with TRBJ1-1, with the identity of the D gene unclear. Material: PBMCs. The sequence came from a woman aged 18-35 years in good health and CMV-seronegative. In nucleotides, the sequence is TGTGCCAGCAGTTACGTGTGGCAGGCGGGAAGAGAAGCTTTCTTT. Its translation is CASSYVWQAGREAFF.